This T cell receptor (beta chain) was identified in a study of cytomegalovirus exposure and HLA in healthy donors. General study points: Trimming of TCR beta V- and J-genes showed a link, identified in a later analysis, to a missense DCLRE1C variant. Several top significant clusters appeared, in a later analysis, to be linked to common viral pathogens.

With respect to this clone: What it binds is not known.

This CDR3 contains 12 residues. Germline V CDR1 and CDR2: SGHAT, FQDESV (reference sequence). V was pared by 5 bases and J by 3 bases, with 8 bases between. PCR used 60 Vbeta primers and 13 Jbeta primers. Only in-frame clones appear in the TCRdb table, and some are missing; sequencing was by immunoSEQ multiplex PCR. The data show around 170,000 clones, just under 80% seen once. Source material: PBMCs. The TCR comes from a middle-aged woman in good health and CMV-seropositive. The rearrangement links TRBV11-1 to TRBJ2-7; D is uncertain. The CDR3 spells CASSNIFYEQYF. In DNA form, the CDR3 reads TGTGCCAGCAGCAACATATTCTACGAGCAGTACTTC.